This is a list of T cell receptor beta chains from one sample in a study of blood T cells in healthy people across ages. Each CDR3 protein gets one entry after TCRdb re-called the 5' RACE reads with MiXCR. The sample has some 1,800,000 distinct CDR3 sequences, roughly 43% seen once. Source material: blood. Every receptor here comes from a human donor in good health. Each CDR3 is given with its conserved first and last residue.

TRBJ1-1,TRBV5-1,CASSFYGPGNTEAFF
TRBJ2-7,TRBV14,CASSFFTILAGGTYEQYF
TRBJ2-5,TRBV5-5,CASSFRMGGMAQETQYF
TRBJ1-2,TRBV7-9,CASSSTLYGYTF
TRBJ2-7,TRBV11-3,CASSLVWGSTYEQYF
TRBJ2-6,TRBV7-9,CASSSRLAVKSGANVLTF
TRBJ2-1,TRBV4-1,CASSHRPSPEPGNEQFF
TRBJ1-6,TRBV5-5,CASSLRGRGTNSPLHF
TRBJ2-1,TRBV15,CATRTGGPSYNEQFF
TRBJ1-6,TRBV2,CASSEDTNPNSPLHF
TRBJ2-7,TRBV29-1,CSVATGQKNIRYF
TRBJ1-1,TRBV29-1,CSVDRGPTEAFF
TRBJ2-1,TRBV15,CATAIRGSSYNEQFF
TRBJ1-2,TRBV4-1,CASSQDRSSSLTF
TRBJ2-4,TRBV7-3,CASSPGQGAYIQYF
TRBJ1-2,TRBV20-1,CSASTEAGGMGGYTF
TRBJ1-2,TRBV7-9,CASSHPGRYGYTF
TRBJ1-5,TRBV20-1,CSALVGTGFGQPQHF
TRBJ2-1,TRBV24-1,CATSDLQGGAYMNEQFF
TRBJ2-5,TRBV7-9,CASGTGEGGTQYF
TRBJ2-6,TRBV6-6,CASTHEPPIGANVLTF
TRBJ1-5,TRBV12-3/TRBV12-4,CASSPSDQPQHF
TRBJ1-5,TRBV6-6,CASTRQDNQPQHF
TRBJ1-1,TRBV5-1,CASSLGVNGDTEAFF
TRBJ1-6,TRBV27,CASSFGPRAPLHF
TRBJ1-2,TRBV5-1,CASSSNDGRLGYTF
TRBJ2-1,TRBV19,CASSIGGAGGEDEQFF
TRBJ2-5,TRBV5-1,CASSPRDRSQETQYF
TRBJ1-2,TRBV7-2,CASSLDTGFTYGYTF
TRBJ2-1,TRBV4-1,CASSQERGRHNEQFF
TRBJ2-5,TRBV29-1,CSALSGMVQETQYF
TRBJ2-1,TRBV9,CASSVAGSGGAYNEQFF
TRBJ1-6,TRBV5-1,CASSLAGQRYNSPLHF
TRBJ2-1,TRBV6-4,CASGSQGDEQFF
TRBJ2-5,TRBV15,CATSRDRERGLTQYF
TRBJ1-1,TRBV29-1,CSAEQALAFF